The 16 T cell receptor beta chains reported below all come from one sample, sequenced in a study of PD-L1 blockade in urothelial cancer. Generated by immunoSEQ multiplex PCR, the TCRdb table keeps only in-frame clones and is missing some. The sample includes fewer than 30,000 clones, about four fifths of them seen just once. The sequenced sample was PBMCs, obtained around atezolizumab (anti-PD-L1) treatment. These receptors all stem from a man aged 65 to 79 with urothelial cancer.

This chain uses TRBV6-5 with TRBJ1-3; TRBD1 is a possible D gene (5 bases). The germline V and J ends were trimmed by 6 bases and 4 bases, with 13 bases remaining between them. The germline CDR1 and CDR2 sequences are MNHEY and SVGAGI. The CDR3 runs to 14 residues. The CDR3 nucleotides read TGTGCCAGCAGGAACAGGCGGTTGGGAAACACCATATATTTT. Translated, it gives CASRNRRLGNTIYF.

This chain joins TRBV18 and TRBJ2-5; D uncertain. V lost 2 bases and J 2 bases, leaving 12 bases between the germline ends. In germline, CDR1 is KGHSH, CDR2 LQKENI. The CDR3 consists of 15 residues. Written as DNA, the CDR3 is TGTGCCAGCTCACCATTACAAGATAAGCAAGAGACCCAGTACTTC. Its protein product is CASSPLQDKQETQYF.

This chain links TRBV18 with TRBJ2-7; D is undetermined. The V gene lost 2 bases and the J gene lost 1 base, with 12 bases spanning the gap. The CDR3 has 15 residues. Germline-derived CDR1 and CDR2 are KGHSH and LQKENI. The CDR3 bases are TGTGCCAGCTCACCAACGAGGCAGTTATCCTACGAGCAGTACTTC. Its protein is CASSPTRQLSYEQYF.

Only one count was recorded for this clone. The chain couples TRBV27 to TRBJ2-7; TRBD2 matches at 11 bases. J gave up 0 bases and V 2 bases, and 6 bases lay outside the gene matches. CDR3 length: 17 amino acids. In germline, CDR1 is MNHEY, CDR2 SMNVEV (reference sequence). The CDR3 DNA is TGTGCCAGCAGTTTAGGGACTAGCGGAACTCACTCCTACGAGCAGTACTTC. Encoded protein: CASSLGTSGTHSYEQYF.

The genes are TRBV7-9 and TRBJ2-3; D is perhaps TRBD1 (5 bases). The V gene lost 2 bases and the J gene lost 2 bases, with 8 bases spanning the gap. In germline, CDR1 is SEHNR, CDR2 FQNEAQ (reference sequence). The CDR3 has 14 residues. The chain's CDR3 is CASSLSGNTDTQYF. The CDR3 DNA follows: TGTGCCAGCAGCTTATCAGGGAACACAGATACGCAGTATTTT.

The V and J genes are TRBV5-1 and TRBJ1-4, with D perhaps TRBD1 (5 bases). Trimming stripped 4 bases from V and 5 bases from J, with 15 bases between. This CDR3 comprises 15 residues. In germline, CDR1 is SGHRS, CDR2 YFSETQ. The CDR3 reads CASSVGPERNEKLFF. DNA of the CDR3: TGCGCCAGCAGCGTGGGGCCCGAGCGGAATGAAAAACTGTTTTTT.

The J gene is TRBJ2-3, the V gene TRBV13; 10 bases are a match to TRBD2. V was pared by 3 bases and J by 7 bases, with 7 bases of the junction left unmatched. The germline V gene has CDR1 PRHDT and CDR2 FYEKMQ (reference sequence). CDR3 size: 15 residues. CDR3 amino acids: CASSFRASGSHTQYF. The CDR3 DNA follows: TGTGCCAGCAGCTTTAGGGCTAGCGGGAGTCATACGCAGTATTTT.

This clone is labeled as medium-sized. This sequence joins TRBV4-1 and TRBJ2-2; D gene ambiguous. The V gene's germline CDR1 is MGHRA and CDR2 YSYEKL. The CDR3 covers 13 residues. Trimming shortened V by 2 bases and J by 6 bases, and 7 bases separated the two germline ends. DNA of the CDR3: TGCGCCAGCAGCCAACACCTAGCCGGGGAGCTGTTTTTT. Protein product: CASSQHLAGELFF.

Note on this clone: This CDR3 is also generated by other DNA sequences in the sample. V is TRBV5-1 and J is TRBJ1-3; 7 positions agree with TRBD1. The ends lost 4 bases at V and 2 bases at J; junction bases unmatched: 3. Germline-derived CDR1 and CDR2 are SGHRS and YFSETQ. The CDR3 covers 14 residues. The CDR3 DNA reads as TGCGCCAGCAGCCGCGACAGGGCTGGAAACACCATATATTTT. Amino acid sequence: CASSRDRAGNTIYF. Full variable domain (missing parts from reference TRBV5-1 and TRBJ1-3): KAGVTQTPRYLIKTRGQQVTLSCSPISGHRSVSWYQQTPGQGLQFLFEYFSETQRNKGNFPGRFSGRQFSNSRSEMNVSTLELGDSALYLCASSRDRAGNTIYFGEGSWLTVV.

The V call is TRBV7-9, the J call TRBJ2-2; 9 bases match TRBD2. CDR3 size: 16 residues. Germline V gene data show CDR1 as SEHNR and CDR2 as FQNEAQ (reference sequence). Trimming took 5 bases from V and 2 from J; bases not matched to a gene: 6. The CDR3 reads CASSAPGLANTGELFF. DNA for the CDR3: TGTGCCAGCAGCGCCCCGGGACTAGCAAACACCGGGGAGCTGTTTTTT.

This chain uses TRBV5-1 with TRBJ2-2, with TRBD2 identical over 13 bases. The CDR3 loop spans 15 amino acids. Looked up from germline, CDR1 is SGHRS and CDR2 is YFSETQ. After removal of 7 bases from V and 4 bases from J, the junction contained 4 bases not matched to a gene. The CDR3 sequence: CASQGLAGSTGELFF. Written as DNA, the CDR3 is TGCGCCAGCCAGGGACTAGCGGGGTCCACCGGGGAGCTGTTTTTT.

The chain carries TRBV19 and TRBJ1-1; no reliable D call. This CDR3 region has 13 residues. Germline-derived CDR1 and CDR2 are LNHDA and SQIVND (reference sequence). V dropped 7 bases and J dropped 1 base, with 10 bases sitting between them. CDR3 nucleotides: TGTGCCAGTATTGGCCCTGAGAACACTGAAGCTTTCTTT. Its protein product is CASIGPENTEAFF. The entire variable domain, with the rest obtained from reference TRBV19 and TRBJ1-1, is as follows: DGGITQSPKYLFRKEGQNVTLSCEQNLNHDAMYWYRQDPGQGLRLIYYSQIVNDFQKGDIAEGYSVSREKKESFPLTVTSAQKNPTAFYLCASIGPENTEAFFGQGTRLTVV.

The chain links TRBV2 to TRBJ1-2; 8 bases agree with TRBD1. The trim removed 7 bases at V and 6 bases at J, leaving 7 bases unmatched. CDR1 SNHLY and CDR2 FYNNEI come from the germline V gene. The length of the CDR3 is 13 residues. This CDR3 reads CASNTDREDGYTF. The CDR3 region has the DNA TGTGCCAGCAATACGGACAGGGAAGATGGCTACACCTTC.

CDR3 sequence: CASSPRTSGRYNEQFF. The CDR3 DNA follows: TGTGCCAGCTCACCTCGGACTAGCGGGCGATACAATGAGCAGTTCTTC. The chain is built from TRBV18 and TRBJ2-1; 11 bases map to TRBD2. V trimming: 3 bases; J trimming: 4 bases; junction bases outside the gene matches: 5. CDR1 KGHSH and CDR2 LQKENI come from the germline V gene. CDR3 length equals 16 residues.

This chain's CDR3 is CASSYSYEQYF. CDR3 in DNA: TGTGCCAGCAGCTACAGCTACGAGCAGTACTTC. This chain connects TRBV14 to TRBJ2-7; no firm D call. Looked up from germline, CDR1 is SGHDN and CDR2 is FVKESK. The V end lost 5 bases, the J end lost 3 bases, and 5 bases lay between the germline ends. The CDR3 consists of 11 residues.

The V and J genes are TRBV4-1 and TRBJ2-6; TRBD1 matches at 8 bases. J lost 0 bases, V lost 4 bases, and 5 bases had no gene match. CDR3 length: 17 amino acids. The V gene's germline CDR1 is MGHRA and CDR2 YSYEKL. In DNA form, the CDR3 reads TGCGCCAGCAGCCCGGGACAGGCCCACTCTGGGGCCAACGTCCTGACTTTC. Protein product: CASSPGQAHSGANVLTF.